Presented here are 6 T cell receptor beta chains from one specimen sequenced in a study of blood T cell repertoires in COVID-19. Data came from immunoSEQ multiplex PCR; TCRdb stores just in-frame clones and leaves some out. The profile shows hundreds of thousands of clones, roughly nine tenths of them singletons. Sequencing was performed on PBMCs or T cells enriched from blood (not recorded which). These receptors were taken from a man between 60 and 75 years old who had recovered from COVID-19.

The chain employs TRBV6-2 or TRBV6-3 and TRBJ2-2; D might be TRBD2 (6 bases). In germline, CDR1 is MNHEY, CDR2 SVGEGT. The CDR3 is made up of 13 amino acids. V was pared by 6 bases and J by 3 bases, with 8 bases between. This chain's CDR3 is CASSGGYTGELFF. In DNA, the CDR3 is TGTGCCAGCAGCGGAGGGTACACCGGGGAGCTGTTTTTT.

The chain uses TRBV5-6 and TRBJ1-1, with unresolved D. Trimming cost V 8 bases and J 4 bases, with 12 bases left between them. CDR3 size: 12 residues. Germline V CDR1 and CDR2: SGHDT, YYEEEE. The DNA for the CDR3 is TGTGCCAGTCAGGATTTTTTCACTGAAGCTTTCTTT. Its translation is CASQDFFTEAFF.

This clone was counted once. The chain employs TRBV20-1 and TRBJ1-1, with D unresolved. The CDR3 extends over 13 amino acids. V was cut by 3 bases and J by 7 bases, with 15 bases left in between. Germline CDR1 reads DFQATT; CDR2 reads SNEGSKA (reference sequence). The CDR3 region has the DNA TGCAGTGCTAGTAACCGGGGAGTCGGTGAAGCTTTCTTT. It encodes CSASNRGVGEAFF.

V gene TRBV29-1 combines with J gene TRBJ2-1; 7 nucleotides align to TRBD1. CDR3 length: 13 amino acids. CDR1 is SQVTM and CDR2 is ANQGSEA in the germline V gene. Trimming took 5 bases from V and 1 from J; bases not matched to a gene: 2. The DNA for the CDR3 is TGCAGCGTTCAACAGGGGTCCTACAATGAGCAGTTCTTC. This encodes CSVQQGSYNEQFF.

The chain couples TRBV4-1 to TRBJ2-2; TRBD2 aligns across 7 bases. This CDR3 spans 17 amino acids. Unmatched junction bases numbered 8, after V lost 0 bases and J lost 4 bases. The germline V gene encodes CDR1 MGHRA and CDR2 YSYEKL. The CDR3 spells CASSQDWPSGLTGELFF. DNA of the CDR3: TGCGCCAGCAGCCAAGATTGGCCTAGCGGACTCACCGGGGAGCTGTTTTTT.

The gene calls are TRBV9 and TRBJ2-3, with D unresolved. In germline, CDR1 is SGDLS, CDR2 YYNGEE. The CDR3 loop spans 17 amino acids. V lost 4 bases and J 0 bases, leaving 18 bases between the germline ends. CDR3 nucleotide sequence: TGTGCCAGCAGCCCCCGGAGTTCGTATGTTAGCACAGATACGCAGTATTTT. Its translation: CASSPRSSYVSTDTQYF.